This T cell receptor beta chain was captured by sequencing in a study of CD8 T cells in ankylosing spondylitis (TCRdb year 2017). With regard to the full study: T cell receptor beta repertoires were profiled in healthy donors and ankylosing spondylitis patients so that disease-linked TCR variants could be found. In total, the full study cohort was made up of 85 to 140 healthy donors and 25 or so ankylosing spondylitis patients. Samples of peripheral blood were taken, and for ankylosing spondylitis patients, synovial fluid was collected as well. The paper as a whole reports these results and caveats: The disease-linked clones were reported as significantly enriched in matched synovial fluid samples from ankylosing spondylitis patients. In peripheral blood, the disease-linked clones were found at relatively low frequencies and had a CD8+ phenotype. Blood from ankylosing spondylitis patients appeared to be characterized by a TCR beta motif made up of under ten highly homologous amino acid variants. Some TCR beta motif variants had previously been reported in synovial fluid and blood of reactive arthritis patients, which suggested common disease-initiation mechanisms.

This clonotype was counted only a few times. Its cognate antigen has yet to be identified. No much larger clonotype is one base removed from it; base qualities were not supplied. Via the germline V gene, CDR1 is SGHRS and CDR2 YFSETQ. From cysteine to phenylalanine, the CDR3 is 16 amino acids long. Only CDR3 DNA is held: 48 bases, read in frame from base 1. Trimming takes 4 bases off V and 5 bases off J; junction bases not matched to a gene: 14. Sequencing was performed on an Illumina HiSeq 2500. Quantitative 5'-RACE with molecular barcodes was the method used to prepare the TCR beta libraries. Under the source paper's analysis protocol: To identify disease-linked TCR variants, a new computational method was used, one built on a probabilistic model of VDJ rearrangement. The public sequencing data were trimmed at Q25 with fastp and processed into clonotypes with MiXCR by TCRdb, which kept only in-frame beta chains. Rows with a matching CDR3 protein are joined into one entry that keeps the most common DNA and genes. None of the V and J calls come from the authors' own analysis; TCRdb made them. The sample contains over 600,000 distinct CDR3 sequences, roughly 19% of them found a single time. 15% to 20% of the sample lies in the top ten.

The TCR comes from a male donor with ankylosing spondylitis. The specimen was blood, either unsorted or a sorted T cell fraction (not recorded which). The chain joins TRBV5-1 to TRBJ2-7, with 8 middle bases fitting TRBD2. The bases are TGCGCCAGCAGCCTGAGCGGGAGAGGTAGCGCCCACGAGCAGTACTTC. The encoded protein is CASSLSGRGSAHEQYF.